This T cell receptor (beta chain) is from a study of control samples from healthy donors and cancer patients. The CDR3 has 15 amino acids. V dropped 1 base and J dropped 6 bases, with 10 bases sitting between them. In germline, CDR1 is MNHNS, CDR2 SASEGT. TCRdb's table, derived via immunoSEQ multiplex PCR, lists solely in-frame clones and lacks some. The sample lists under 200,000 clones, about nine tenths occurring once. This chain links TRBV6-1 with TRBJ1-6; possibly TRBD1 for D (6 bases). Sequencing was performed on blood. The clonotype comes from a woman aged 30 to 39 in good health. The CDR3 protein is CASSEVGGANSPLHF. The CDR3 DNA follows: TGTGCCAGCAGTGAAGTGGGGGGCGCTAATTCACCCCTCCACTTT.